A single sample is the source of the 22 T cell receptor beta chains below, sequenced in a study of blood T cell repertoires in COVID-19. TCRdb's copy holds only in-frame clones and misses some; the assay was immunoSEQ multiplex PCR. The sample includes 250,000 to 350,000 clones, roughly 82% of them seen just once. Sequencing was done on a sample of peripheral blood. These receptors were obtained from a woman in her 50s with acute or convalescent COVID-19.

The chain has TRBV11-2 and TRBJ2-3; TRBD2 matches at 11 bases. There are 15 residues in the CDR3. V was pared by 5 bases and J by 5 bases, with 6 bases of the junction left unmatched. Germline V CDR1 and CDR2: SGHAT, FQNNGV. This CDR3 reads CASSRTSGRGDTQYF. The CDR3 region has the DNA TGTGCCAGCAGCCGGACTAGCGGGCGGGGAGATACGCAGTATTTT.

The chain joins TRBV5-8 to TRBJ2-4; tentatively, D is TRBD1 (6 bases). Looked up from germline, CDR1 is SGHTS and CDR2 is YDEGEE. The CDR3 runs 14 residues. Trimming shortened V by 4 bases and J by 7 bases, and 15 bases separated the two germline ends. Written as DNA, the CDR3 is TGTGCCAGCAGCACCGGGACAATTAAGAACATTCAGTACTTC. Its protein product is CASSTGTIKNIQYF.

This chain links TRBV4-1 with TRBJ2-7, with 9 positions matching TRBD1. The CDR3 runs 16 residues. Germline CDR1 is MGHRA and CDR2 is YSYEKL. The trim removed 2 bases at V and 3 bases at J, leaving 8 bases unmatched. The CDR3 region is CASSQPSGQGGYEQYF. In nucleotides, the CDR3 is TGCGCCAGCAGCCAACCTTCGGGACAGGGAGGCTACGAGCAGTACTTC.

This clone has a handful of counts. The chain joins TRBV7-3 to TRBJ2-7, with 12 bases that match TRBD2. CDR3 length: 14 residues. Germline V gene lookup returns CDR1 SGHTA and CDR2 FQGTGA. The trim removed 6 bases at V and 4 bases at J, leaving 4 bases unmatched. The CDR3 DNA follows: TGTGCCAGCAGAACGGGACTAGCGGGTTACGAGCAGTACTTC. This gives the protein CASRTGLAGYEQYF.

The rearrangement uses TRBV5-1 and TRBJ1-4; the match to TRBD1 covers 12 bases. Germline trimming cut 4 bases from V and 7 bases from J; bases unmatched to any gene: 5. The V gene's germline CDR1 is SGHRS and CDR2 YFSETQ. The CDR3 runs 15 residues. CDR3 nucleotides: TGCGCCAGCAGCGCGGGACAGGGGGCGGGTGAAAAACTGTTTTTT. Its protein product is CASSAGQGAGEKLFF.

This chain connects TRBV7-2 to TRBJ2-7; 10 bases match TRBD2. The trim removed 1 base at V and 10 bases at J, leaving 4 bases unmatched. The CDR3 covers 13 residues. In germline, CDR1 is SGHTA, CDR2 FQGNSA. CDR3 region: CASSLETSGPQYF. CDR3 nucleotide sequence: TGTGCCAGCAGCTTAGAGACTAGCGGGCCCCAGTACTTC.

This clone was counted only a few times. This sequence joins TRBV28 and TRBJ1-4; tentatively, D is TRBD1 (5 bases). V shed 6 bases and J shed 7 bases, with 12 bases lying between them. CDR1 MDHEN and CDR2 SYDVKM come from the germline V gene. This CDR3 comprises 13 residues. The CDR3 DNA is TGTGCCAGCAGGCGCTCCGGGGGTGAAAAACTGTTTTTT. Its translation: CASRRSGGEKLFF.

The chain couples TRBV9 to TRBJ2-1, with TRBD2 identical over 10 bases. This CDR3 has 18 residues. Germline values: CDR1 SGDLS, CDR2 YYNGEE. Trimming cost V 0 bases and J 5 bases; bases outside gene matches: 11. CDR3 region: CASSVGLAGVNGDNEQFF. The CDR3 coding sequence is TGTGCCAGCAGCGTAGGGCTAGCGGGAGTGAACGGGGACAATGAGCAGTTCTTC.

This chain uses TRBV11-2 with TRBJ2-5; D is unresolved. Germline assignment: CDR1 SGHAT and CDR2 FQNNGV. The V end lost 0 bases, the J end lost 3 bases, and 11 bases lay between the germline ends. The CDR3 has 15 residues. This CDR3 is CASSLEARLEETQYF. CDR3 bases: TGTGCCAGCAGCTTAGAGGCCAGACTCGAAGAGACCCAGTACTTC. Combining the CDR3 with reference TRBV11-2 and TRBJ2-5 gives the whole variable domain EAGVAQSPRYKIIEKRQSVAFWCNPISGHATLYWYQQILGQGPKLLIQFQNNGVVDDSQLPKDRFSAERLKGVDSTLKIQPAKLEDSAVYLCASSLEARLEETQYFGPGTRLLVL.

The genes are TRBV27 and TRBJ2-7, with TRBD1 identical over 8 bases. Germline V CDR1 and CDR2: MNHEY, SMNVEV (reference sequence). This CDR3 has 17 amino acids. V was pared by 5 bases and J by 3 bases, with 15 bases of the junction left unmatched. CDR3 nucleotide sequence: TGTGCCAGCAGTCCCCCCAGGGGGACAGGCAACTACTACGAGCAGTACTTC. Encoded protein: CASSPPRGTGNYYEQYF.

The chain employs TRBV7-9 and TRBJ1-1; TRBD1 is a possible D gene (5 bases). CDR3 length equals 14 residues. The V end lost 1 base, the J end lost 4 bases, and 10 bases lay between the germline ends. Germline CDR1 is SEHNR and CDR2 is FQNEAQ (reference sequence). The chain's CDR3 is CASSLGGIGTEAFF. CDR3 bases: TGTGCCAGCAGCTTAGGGGGCATCGGCACTGAAGCTTTCTTT.

With regard to this clone: This CDR3 is also generated by other DNA sequences in the sample. This chain connects TRBV5-8 to TRBJ2-7, with D unclear. Trimming removed 1 base from V and 0 bases from J, with 5 bases in between. From germline, CDR1 is SGHTS and CDR2 YDEGEE. The CDR3 is 13 residues long. The CDR3 nucleotides read TGTGCCAGCAGCTTGACAGACTCCTACGAGCAGTACTTC. It is translated as CASSLTDSYEQYF.

On this clone itself: Within the sample, other DNA sequences also encode this same CDR3. The chain has TRBV19 and TRBJ2-1, with TRBD2 identical over 10 bases. The CDR3 is 15 amino acids. J lost 2 bases, V lost 8 bases, and 6 bases had no gene match. CDR1 is LNHDA, CDR2 SQIVND, per germline (reference sequence). The CDR3 nucleotides are TGTGCCAGTTCTCGGACTAGCGGAACCTACAATGAGCAGTTCTTC. Residues: CASSRTSGTYNEQFF.

The chain carries TRBV7-8 and TRBJ2-7; 9 nucleotides match TRBD1. Germline V gives CDR1 SGHVS, CDR2 FQNEAQ. The V and J ends lost 3 bases and 6 bases, in that order; junction bases with no gene match: 9. The CDR3 has 15 amino acids. The CDR3 bases are TGTGCCAGCAGCTTCTTTAGGAGACAGGGGGGCGAGCAGTACTTC. It translates to CASSFFRRQGGEQYF.

V usage is TRBV9 and J usage is TRBJ1-2; D unresolved. Trimming removed 0 bases at V and 3 bases at J, with 12 bases between. Germline CDR1 reads SGDLS; CDR2 reads YYNGEE. The CDR3 loop spans 15 amino acids. The CDR3 sequence is CASSVGETEDYGYTF. The DNA of the CDR3 is TGTGCCAGCAGCGTAGGAGAGACGGAGGACTATGGCTACACCTTC.

The rearrangement joins TRBV6-5 to TRBJ2-7; 9 bases line up with TRBD1. Germline V gives CDR1 MNHEY, CDR2 SVGAGI. After removal of 10 bases from V and 4 bases from J, the junction contained 11 bases not matched to a gene. The CDR3 covers 14 residues. CDR3 amino acids: CATETGTGIYEQYF. In DNA form, the CDR3 reads TGTGCCACCGAGACCGGGACAGGGATTTACGAGCAGTACTTC.

The sample holds a few counts of this clone. V gene TRBV5-1 combines with J gene TRBJ2-5, with D possibly matching TRBD2 (6 bases). The CDR3 length is 15 residues. Germline CDR1 and CDR2: SGHRS and YFSETQ. V was shortened by 4 bases and J by 3 bases, with 16 bases between the two germline ends. The DNA of the CDR3 is TGCGCCAGCAGCGCCGCCGGGACGGGAGAAGAGACCCAGTACTTC. Translated: CASSAAGTGEETQYF.

V and J are TRBV25-1 and TRBJ1-1; tentative D call: TRBD1 (5 bases). This CDR3 region has 14 residues. Germline V gives CDR1 MGHDK, CDR2 SYGVNS. With 3 bases removed from V and 6 bases from J, the gap between germline ends came to 14 bases. Here the CDR3 reads CASSDLDSSAEAFF. CDR3 sequence (DNA): TGTGCCAGCAGTGACTTAGACAGCTCGGCTGAAGCTTTCTTT.

The chain links TRBV30 to TRBJ1-2; maybe TRBD1 (6 bases). V was cut by 2 bases and J by 4 bases, with 11 bases left in between. This CDR3 is 13 amino acids long. Germline V gene sequence: CDR1 GTSNPN, CDR2 SVGIG (reference sequence). For the CDR3, the DNA is TGTGCCTGGAGTTTCTCAGGGGTCTATGGCTACACCTTC. This translates into CAWSFSGVYGYTF.

J is TRBJ2-7 and V is TRBV24-1, with 10 bases fitting TRBD1. J gave up 4 bases and V 4 bases, and 3 bases lay outside the gene matches. The CDR3 has 14 amino acids. Looked up from germline, CDR1 is KGHDR and CDR2 is SFDVKD. The CDR3 nucleotides read TGTGCCACCAGTGAGCCGGGACAGGGGTACGAGCAGTACTTC. Translated: CATSEPGQGYEQYF.

About this clone: Other DNA sequences from this sample encode an identical CDR3 as well. The chain couples TRBV12-3 or TRBV12-4 to TRBJ1-4, with 8 bases identical to TRBD1. This CDR3 contains 13 residues. J gave up 8 bases and V 3 bases, and 2 bases lay outside the gene matches. CDR3 bases: TGTGCCAGCAGTTTTGGGACAGGAGAAAAACTGTTTTTT. This sequence encodes CASSFGTGEKLFF.

This clone was counted a single time. The rearrangement joins TRBV9 to TRBJ2-7; possibly TRBD2 for D (5 bases). Germline loops: CDR1 SGDLS, CDR2 YYNGEE. Trimming shortened V by 0 bases and J by 2 bases, and 9 bases separated the two germline ends. The CDR3 is made up of 14 amino acids. The CDR3 DNA is TGTGCCAGCAGCGTAGGCGGGCCGCCCTACGAGCAGTACTTC. This sequence encodes CASSVGGPPYEQYF.